A selection of T cell receptor beta chains follows, all from one sample in a study of blood T cell dynamics during melanoma immunotherapy. Clones were read by immunoSEQ multiplex PCR, and TCRdb kept only the in-frame ones, dropping some. The table shows over 12,000 clones, with roughly 87% occurring only once. The specimen comprised blood, sampled from a patient treated with checkpoint blockade. All receptors derive from a human donor with melanoma. Each CDR3 is given with its conserved first and last residue. The D gene is left open where the match is weak. Clone size is not always given. Where it is, it says once, few, many or a class for expanded clones.

v_gene	j_gene	d_gene	abundance	CDR3nt	CDR3aa
TRBV9	TRBJ1-6	.	.	TGTGCCAGCAGCCCCAGGGAGGGCTCCTATAATTCACCCCTCCACTTT	CASSPREGSYNSPLHF
TRBV28	TRBJ2-7	TRBD2	.	TGTGCCAGCAGTTTATGGATAAGCGGACTAGCGGGAGGGACTTACGAGCAGTACTTC	CASSLWISGLAGGTYEQYF
TRBV25-1	TRBJ2-7	.	.	TGTGCCAGCAGTGAATATATAGGGGCATCGGGGCAGTACTTC	CASSEYIGASGQYF
TRBV28	TRBJ2-3	TRBD1	few	TGTGCCAGCAGCGGTTCAGGGGGCTTCACAGATACGCAGTATTTT	CASSGSGGFTDTQYF
TRBV2	TRBJ2-2	.	.	TGTGCCAGCAGTGTGGGCGGAACAACCGGGGAGCTGTTTTTT	CASSVGGTTGELFF
TRBV5-5	TRBJ2-3	TRBD2	.	TGTGCCAGCAGGCTAGCGGGAGGCGGAGATACGCAGTATTTT	CASRLAGGGDTQYF
TRBV9	TRBJ1-2	.	.	TGTGCCAGCAGCGCCCCCGGGATCCTGGGCGGCTACACCTTC	CASSAPGILGGYTF
TRBV29-1	TRBJ2-7	.	.	TGCAGCGTCGAAGAAGGGGACCTCGGGTACGAGCAGTACTTC	CSVEEGDLGYEQYF
TRBV6-1	TRBJ1-1	.	.	TGTGCCAGCATGGAGGGGAGGAACACTGAAGCTTTCTTT	CASMEGRNTEAFF
TRBV4-3	TRBJ1-2	.	.	TGCGCCAGCAGCCAAGATCCCACGGTCTTCTATGGCTACACCTTC	CASSQDPTVFYGYTF
TRBV28	TRBJ1-2	TRBD1	.	TGTGCCAGCAGTCCTCCTGACAGGGGGCGGAGTGGCTACACCTTC	CASSPPDRGRSGYTF
TRBV27	TRBJ2-3	.	.	TGTGCCAGCAGTTTATTAGGGCCCCGCACAGATACGCAGTATTTT	CASSLLGPRTDTQYF
TRBV19	TRBJ1-5	.	.	TGTGCCAGTAGTAGGGGGACCTTTTACAATCAGCCCCAGCATTTT	CASSRGTFYNQPQHF
TRBV4-2	TRBJ2-3	TRBD2	.	TGTGCCAGCAGCCCCCGGACTAGCGGGAGAGGCACAGATACGCAGTATTTT	CASSPRTSGRGTDTQYF
TRBV15	TRBJ2-7	.	.	TGTGCCACCAGCACCTACACCGACAGGACGAGAAACTACGAGCAGTACTTC	CATSTYTDRTRNYEQYF
TRBV4-1	TRBJ2-1	.	.	TGCGCCAGCAGCCTGGGGGGAGGTTTAGCGCACTCAGTTACGTTCTTC	CASSLGGGLAHSVTFF
TRBV10-3	TRBJ2-1	TRBD2	.	TGTGCCATCAGTGAGTCAGCGGGAGTGGGGGTCAATGAGCAGTTCTTC	CAISESAGVGVNEQFF
TRBV5-1	TRBJ1-4	TRBD1	.	TGCGCCAGCAGCTGGGGCCTGAATACAGGGGGCGAGAAACTGTTTTTT	CASSWGLNTGGEKLFF
TRBV19	TRBJ2-2	.	.	TGTGCCAGTAGTATGGGAGCCTGGGCCGGGGAGCTGTTTTTT	CASSMGAWAGELFF
TRBV4-2	TRBJ2-3	TRBD2	.	TGTGCCAGCAGCCAAGACGGGGTGCAGGGAGGGTCGACAGATACGCAGTATTTT	CASSQDGVQGGSTDTQYF
TRBV7-9	TRBJ1-3	TRBD1	.	TGTGCCAGCAGCCTAGGGACAGGCAATGGAAACACCATATATTTT	CASSLGTGNGNTIYF
TRBV7-8	TRBJ1-5	.	.	TGTGCCAGCAGCTTGGGGTGGGGGGTTAGCAATCAGCCCCAGCATTTT	CASSLGWGVSNQPQHF
TRBV5-8	TRBJ2-1	.	once	TGTGCCAGCAGCTTGGTGGCCAGTTACAATGAGCAGTTCTTC	CASSLVASYNEQFF
TRBV18	TRBJ1-2	.	.	TGTGCCAGCTCACCATCCCCCCTTGAGACTGGCTACACCTTC	CASSPSPLETGYTF
TRBV29-1	TRBJ2-7	TRBD2	few	TGCAGCGTTGCGTTAGCGGGAGAATCTAGCGAGCAGTACTTC	CSVALAGESSEQYF
TRBV6-5	TRBJ1-2	.	.	TGTGCCAGCAGTTACGGGACGGCTAACTATGGCTACACCTTC	CASSYGTANYGYTF
TRBV6-6	TRBJ2-1	TRBD2	.	TGTGCCAGCAGTCCTGGACTAGCGGTTTACAATGAGCAGTTCTTC	CASSPGLAVYNEQFF